This TCR beta chain was captured in a study of T cell responses to AZD1222 COVID-19 vaccine. Whole-study results and caveats: At 160-218 and 743-854, vaccine-associated CD4 TCRs were dominant, and they spanned spike. White British donors predominated, females outnumbered males, and clonal diversity was possibly underestimated.

CDR3 length: 16 residues. Germline V gives CDR1 LGHNA, CDR2 YNFKEQ. V dropped 4 bases and J dropped 3 bases, with 16 bases sitting between them. Here immunoSEQ multiplex PCR was the method, and the copy in TCRdb shows in-frame clones only, minus some. The sample records some 180,000 clones, roughly nine tenths being singletons. This clone was recorded only once. Its antigen is undetermined. The rearrangement links TRBV4-2 to TRBJ2-1; no definite D call. Sequencing was performed on peripheral blood, taken 28 days after the second AZD1222 dose. The sequence was collected from an adult who received the AZD1222 COVID-19 vaccine. This chain's CDR3 is CASSPYGANSYNEQFF. In DNA, the CDR3 is TGTGCCAGCAGCCCTTATGGAGCGAACAGCTACAATGAGCAGTTCTTC.